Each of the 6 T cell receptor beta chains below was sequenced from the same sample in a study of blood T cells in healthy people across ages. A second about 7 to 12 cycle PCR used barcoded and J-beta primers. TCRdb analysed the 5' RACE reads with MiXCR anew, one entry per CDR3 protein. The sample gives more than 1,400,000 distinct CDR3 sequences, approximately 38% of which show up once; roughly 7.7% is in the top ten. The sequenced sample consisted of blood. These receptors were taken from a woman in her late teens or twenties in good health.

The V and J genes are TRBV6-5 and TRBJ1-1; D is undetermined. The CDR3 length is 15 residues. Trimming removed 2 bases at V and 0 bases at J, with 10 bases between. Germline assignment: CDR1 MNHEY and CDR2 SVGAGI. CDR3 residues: CASSYQTSLNTEAFF. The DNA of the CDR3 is TGTGCCAGCAGTTACCAGACCAGCTTGAACACTGAAGCTTTCTTT.

CDR3 loop: CSARPGTLDEQYF. For the CDR3, the DNA is TGCAGTGCTAGACCGGGGACTTTGGACGAGCAGTACTTC. The chain couples TRBV20-1 to TRBJ2-7; TRBD2 might be the D (6 bases). Germline V gene data show CDR1 as DFQATT and CDR2 as SNEGSKA (reference sequence). The CDR3 contains 13 residues. V dropped 2 bases and J dropped 5 bases, with 13 bases sitting between them.

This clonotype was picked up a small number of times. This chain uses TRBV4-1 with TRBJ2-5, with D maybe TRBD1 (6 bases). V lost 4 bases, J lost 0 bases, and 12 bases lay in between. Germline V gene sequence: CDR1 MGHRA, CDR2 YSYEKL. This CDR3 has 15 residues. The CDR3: CASSPGQTYQETQYF. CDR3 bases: TGCGCCAGCAGCCCGGGACAAACGTACCAAGAGACCCAGTACTTC.

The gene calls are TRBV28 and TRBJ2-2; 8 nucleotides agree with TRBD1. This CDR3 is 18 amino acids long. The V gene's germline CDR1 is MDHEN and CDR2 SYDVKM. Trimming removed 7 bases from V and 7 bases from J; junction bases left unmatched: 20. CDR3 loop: CASIPSPGQAPTRGELFF. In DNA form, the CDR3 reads TGTGCCAGCATTCCATCCCCGGGACAGGCCCCGACCCGCGGGGAGCTGTTTTTT.

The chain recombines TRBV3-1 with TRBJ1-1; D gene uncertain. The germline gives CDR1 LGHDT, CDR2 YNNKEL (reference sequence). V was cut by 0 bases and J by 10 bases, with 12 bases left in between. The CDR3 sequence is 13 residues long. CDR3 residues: CASSQDGSLGAFF. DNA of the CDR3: TGTGCCAGCAGCCAAGATGGGTCATTGGGAGCTTTCTTT.

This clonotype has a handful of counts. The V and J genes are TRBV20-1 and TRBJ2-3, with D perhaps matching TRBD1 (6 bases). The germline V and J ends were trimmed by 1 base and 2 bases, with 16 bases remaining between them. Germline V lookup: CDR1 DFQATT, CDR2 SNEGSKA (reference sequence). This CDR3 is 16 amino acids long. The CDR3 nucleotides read TGCAGTGCTAGAGGAGCGGCAGGGGTTCCCACAGATACGCAGTATTTT. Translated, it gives CSARGAAGVPTDTQYF.